Shown below are 22 T cell receptor beta chains from a single sample sequenced in a study of T cells in Graves' hyperthyroidism and ophthalmopathy. Template material for amplifying TCR beta CDR3 regions consisted of RNA transcripts. RT-PCR in the first round (using the HTBI primer set) targeted the TCR CDR3. Each CDR3 protein is one row after TCRdb ran MiXCR on the multiplex PCR reads. The sample contains about 480,000 distinct CDR3 sequences, approximately 15% of which appear only once. Material for sequencing was blood. These receptors were collected from a woman aged 18-29 years with Graves' hyperthyroidism.

A few counts support this clonotype. The V call is TRBV7-8, the J call TRBJ2-7, with 7 bases fitting TRBD2. J gave up 4 bases and V 5 bases, and 8 bases lay outside the gene matches. CDR1 and CDR2 (germline): SGHVS, FQNEAQ. The CDR3 runs 14 residues. CDR3 nucleotides: TGTGCCAGCAGCCGGTCTAGCGGCCCTTACGAGCAGTACGTC. Residues: CASSRSSGPYEQYV.

This clonotype was seen at least ten times. The rearrangement uses TRBV20-1 and TRBJ1-1, with D possibly being TRBD1 (6 bases). Germline V gene data show CDR1 as DFQATT and CDR2 as SNEGSKA (reference sequence). V lost 0 bases, J lost 1 base, and 12 bases lay in between. The CDR3 totals 15 residues. CDR3 sequence: CSARELGAQNTEAFF. CDR3 in DNA: TGCAGTGCTAGAGAGTTGGGGGCTCAGAACACTGAAGCTTTCTTT.

Worth noting for this clonotype: A clone one base away is much larger, so this may be a read error. V usage is TRBV27 and J usage is TRBJ1-4; D uncertain. The ends were cut back, 5 bases at V and 5 bases at J, with 15 bases in the middle. The germline gives CDR1 MNHEY, CDR2 SMNVEV (reference sequence). The CDR3 length is 15 residues. This CDR3 is CASSLRTAGNEKLFF. In nucleotides, the CDR3 is TGTGCCAGCAGTCTACGGACGGCGGGGAATGAAAAACTGTTTTTT. The full variable domain, completed using reference TRBV27 and TRBJ1-4, is EAQVTQNPRYLITVTGKKLTVTCSQNMNHEYMSWYRQDPGLGLRQIYYSMNVEVTDKGDVPEGYKVSRKEKRNFPLILESPSPNQTSLYFCASSLRTAGNEKLFFGSGTQLSVL.

This chain connects TRBV3-1 to TRBJ2-3; D is undetermined. Germline CDR1 reads LGHDT; CDR2 reads YNNKEL (reference sequence). This CDR3 spans 15 amino acids. The germline V and J ends were trimmed by 0 bases and 0 bases, with 7 bases remaining between them. The CDR3 sequence is CASSQESASTDTQYF. DNA of the CDR3: TGTGCCAGCAGCCAAGAATCAGCGAGCACAGATACGCAGTATTTT.

V gene TRBV7-6 combines with J gene TRBJ1-1; 7 positions agree with TRBD1. CDR1 SGHVS and CDR2 FNYEAQ come from the germline V gene. The length of the CDR3 is 14 residues. The J segment lost 4 bases and the V segment lost 1 base, leaving 3 bases of the junction unmatched. CDR3 nucleotide sequence: TGTGCCAGCAGCTTAGGAGGGGGCATCACTGAAGCTTTCTTT. This sequence encodes CASSLGGGITEAFF.

The V call is TRBV6-2 or TRBV6-3, the J call TRBJ1-6, with no clear D. Per germline, CDR1 MNHEY and CDR2 SVGEGT. V lost 2 bases and J lost 5, with 7 bases in between. The CDR3 is made up of 14 amino acids. CDR3 loop: CASSYRVHNSPLHF. CDR3 nucleotide sequence: TGTGCCAGCAGTTACAGGGTACATAATTCACCCCTCCACTTT.

CDR3 DNA sequence: TGCGCCAGCAGCTTGTTTGGCGGGAGGCCCGTCACAGATACGCAGTATTTT. Translation gives CASSLFGGRPVTDTQYF. J is TRBJ2-3 and V is TRBV5-1, with 8 bases identical to TRBD2. Germline lookup yields CDR1 SGHRS and CDR2 YFSETQ. This CDR3 is 17 amino acids long. V lost 1 base to trimming and J lost 2 bases; unmatched junction nucleotides: 9.

This clonotype was detected many times. The chain joins TRBV10-1 to TRBJ1-1; D is ambiguous. Germline CDR1 is WNHNN and CDR2 is SYGVQD (reference sequence). The CDR3 extends over 15 amino acids. V lost 4 bases, J lost 5 bases, and 17 bases lay in between. CDR3 nucleotides: TGCGCCAGCAGTGTGGGTCAGATCGGAGTAACTGAAGCTTTCTTT. Amino acid sequence: CASSVGQIGVTEAFF.

This clonotype was detected ten times or more. V is TRBV6-1 and J is TRBJ1-3; D is undetermined. CDR1 MNHNS and CDR2 SASEGT come from the germline V gene. The CDR3 has 15 residues. Trimming removed 6 bases from V and 1 base from J, with 13 bases in between. The CDR3 region has the DNA TGTGCCAGCAGCCCCACCGGGTGGTCTGGAAACACCATATATTTT. Protein sequence: CASSPTGWSGNTIYF.

V usage is TRBV20-1 and J usage is TRBJ2-1, with 10 bases fitting TRBD2. Germline V gene data show CDR1 as DFQATT and CDR2 as SNEGSKA (reference sequence). The CDR3 spans 18 residues. V lost 1 base, J lost 4 bases, and 13 bases stayed unmatched. CDR3 sequence reads: CSARGFSPSGSGYNEQFF. DNA of the CDR3: TGCAGTGCTAGAGGGTTCTCCCCTAGCGGGAGCGGGTACAATGAGCAGTTCTTC.

This clonotype was picked up many times. The rearrangement uses TRBV27 and TRBJ2-3; 8 bases agree with TRBD2. J gave up 3 bases and V 6 bases, and 8 bases lay outside the gene matches. CDR1 is MNHEY and CDR2 is SMNVEV in the germline V gene (reference sequence). The CDR3 is 15 amino acids. In DNA form, the CDR3 reads TGTGCCAGCAGCCCGAGCGGGAGTCGTACAGATACGCAGTATTTT. Residues: CASSPSGSRTDTQYF.

This clonotype was detected many times. The chain employs TRBV7-9 and TRBJ1-5; no clear D. Trimming removed 0 bases at V and 4 bases at J, with 7 bases between. The CDR3 is made up of 14 amino acids. The germline V gene encodes CDR1 SEHNR and CDR2 FQNEAQ (reference sequence). CDR3 region: CASSLAGANQPQHF. The DNA for the CDR3 is TGTGCCAGCAGCTTAGCAGGAGCAAATCAGCCCCAGCATTTT.

This chain joins TRBV10-3 and TRBJ2-7; 7 bases are shared with TRBD2. The CDR3 contains 14 residues. J gave up 2 bases and V 9 bases, and 10 bases lay outside the gene matches. Per germline, CDR1 ENHRY and CDR2 SYGVKD. CDR3 sequence: CAIGVREHPYEQYF. The CDR3 nucleotides read TGTGCCATAGGGGTGCGGGAGCATCCCTACGAGCAGTACTTC.

This clonotype has a count of ten or more. V is TRBV6-2 or TRBV6-3 and J is TRBJ2-7, with 11 bases lining up with TRBD2. This CDR3 is built from 17 residues. The V segment lost 6 bases and the J segment 6 bases; nucleotides outside the gene matches: 16. CDR1 is MNHEY, CDR2 SVGEGT, per germline. The CDR3 spells CASRFGLAGPPRGEQYF. The CDR3 DNA is TGTGCCAGCAGATTCGGACTAGCGGGTCCCCCAAGGGGCGAGCAGTACTTC.

In its sample, this clonotype was seen a few times. The J gene is TRBJ2-5, the V gene TRBV3-1; perhaps TRBD2 as D (6 bases). Trimming removed 3 bases from V and 5 bases from J, with 13 bases in between. The germline gives CDR1 LGHDT, CDR2 YNNKEL (reference sequence). This CDR3 has 14 residues. CDR3 sequence: CASSHALASETQYF. The DNA for the CDR3 is TGTGCCAGCAGCCACGCTCTAGCGAGTGAGACCCAGTACTTC.

This clonotype was seen repeatedly, ten times or more. Written as DNA, the CDR3 is TGTGCCTGGAAACTAGCGGGGGTTGGTGGTGAGCAGTTCTTC. This sequence encodes CAWKLAGVGGEQFF. The V and J genes are TRBV30 and TRBJ2-1; TRBD2 matches 11 bases. This CDR3 is 14 amino acids long. Trimming at V came to 4 bases and at J to 9 bases, leaving 8 bases not matched to a gene. CDR1 GTSNPN and CDR2 SVGIG come from the germline V gene (reference sequence).

Only a few counts were recorded for this clonotype. The chain has TRBV5-1 and TRBJ2-2, with no clear D. Germline assignment: CDR1 SGHRS and CDR2 YFSETQ. Trimming removed 0 bases from V and 2 bases from J, with 8 bases in between. This CDR3 spans 15 amino acids. CDR3 in DNA: TGCGCCAGCAGCTTGGGGGCCGCTAACACCGGGGAGCTGTTTTTT. Protein product: CASSLGAANTGELFF.

This clonotype has just a few counts. The V gene is TRBV24-1, the J gene TRBJ2-1; 11 bases agree with TRBD2. CDR1 and CDR2 (germline): KGHDR, SFDVKD. This CDR3 has 17 residues. Losses at the gene ends were 3 bases for V and 0 bases for J; bases not matched to a gene: 3. CDR3 residues: CATSDGGLADSYNEQFF. The CDR3 bases are TGTGCCACCAGTGATGGGGGACTAGCGGACTCCTACAATGAGCAGTTCTTC.

This clonotype was counted many times. The chain links TRBV10-1 to TRBJ2-5; D is perhaps TRBD2 (5 bases). CDR3 length: 15 amino acids. CDR1 and CDR2 (germline): WNHNN, SYGVQD (reference sequence). Trimming pared 8 bases from V and 5 bases from J, leaving 21 bases between. CDR3 nucleotide sequence: TGCGCCAGCTCGGCTCCGAGCGCCGGGGAGGAGACCCAGTACTTC. Amino acids: CASSAPSAGEETQYF.

This clonotype turned up a few times. The V gene is TRBV7-2, the J gene TRBJ2-2, with 7 bases lining up with TRBD1. J lost 4 bases, V lost 1 base, and 9 bases had no gene match. This CDR3 is built from 17 residues. The germline V gene has CDR1 SGHTA and CDR2 FQGNSA. In DNA form, the CDR3 reads TGTGCCAGCAGCTTAGTGTCTCAGGGGGTGGGCACCGGGGAGCTGTTTTTT. Protein sequence: CASSLVSQGVGTGELFF.

This clonotype was counted at least ten times. This sequence joins TRBV10-3 and TRBJ2-1, with D unclear. The V gene's germline CDR1 is ENHRY and CDR2 SYGVKD. The V end lost 4 bases, the J end lost 1 base, and 11 bases lay between the germline ends. The CDR3 consists of 15 residues. Here the CDR3 reads CAISALAGSYNEQFF. The CDR3, as DNA: TGTGCCATCAGTGCCTTAGCAGGATCCTACAATGAGCAGTTCTTC.

J is TRBJ1-4 and V is TRBV19, with D hard to call. The germline CDR1 and CDR2 sequences are LNHDA and SQIVND (reference sequence). Trimming took off 9 bases at V and 7 bases at J, with 18 bases between the two ends. The CDR3 sequence is 14 residues long. CDR3 amino acids: CASRPPAWGEKLFF. The CDR3 DNA is TGTGCCAGCAGGCCCCCGGCCTGGGGTGAAAAACTGTTTTTT.